These 14 T cell receptor beta chains share one sample of origin, sequenced in a study of shared clonotypes between healthy human individuals. TCRdb keeps only in-frame clones here, not all; method: immunoSEQ multiplex PCR. The repertoire includes approximately 720,000 clones, about two thirds of them detected once, and 1.8% sits in the top ten. The sequenced material came from memory CD4+ T cells sorted from blood. Subset here: CD45RA-negative fraction. All receptors come from a woman aged 25 to 45 in good health.

The chain has TRBV5-6 and TRBJ2-7; D not resolved. V was pared by 0 bases and J by 0 bases, with 4 bases between. The germline gives CDR1 SGHDT, CDR2 YYEEEE. The CDR3 spans 13 residues. The CDR3 region has the DNA TGTGCCAGCAGCTTGGACAACTCCTACGAGCAGTACTTC. This translates into CASSLDNSYEQYF.

The chain recombines TRBV7-2 with TRBJ2-1; a weak D match, TRBD2 (5 bases). The CDR3 covers 13 residues. Trimming pared 1 base from V and 6 bases from J, leaving 7 bases between. From germline, CDR1 is SGHTA and CDR2 FQGNSA. The CDR3 nucleotides read TGTGCCAGCAGCTTAGTACGGGGCAATGAGCAGTTCTTC. Translated, it gives CASSLVRGNEQFF.

J is TRBJ1-5 and V is TRBV15; D perhaps matches TRBD1 (5 bases). The CDR3 is made up of 15 amino acids. CDR1 LNHNV and CDR2 YYDKDF come from the germline V gene (reference sequence). The ends were cut back, 3 bases at V and 0 bases at J, with 9 bases in the middle. Here the CDR3 reads CATSSGGSSNQPQHF. In nucleotides, the CDR3 is TGTGCCACCAGCAGTGGGGGGAGTAGCAATCAGCCCCAGCATTTT.

The rearrangement joins TRBV6-1 to TRBJ1-5; maybe TRBD1 (5 bases). V dropped 6 bases and J dropped 1 base, with 13 bases sitting between them. The CDR3 totals 15 residues. Germline V gene lookup returns CDR1 MNHNS and CDR2 SASEGT. Here the CDR3 reads CASRMYRDSNQPQHF. DNA for the CDR3: TGTGCCAGCAGGATGTACCGGGACAGCAATCAGCCCCAGCATTTT.

The J gene is TRBJ2-5, the V gene TRBV18; D perhaps matches TRBD2 (6 bases). V lost 4 bases and J lost 3, with 15 bases in between. Germline lookup yields CDR1 KGHSH and CDR2 LQKENI. The CDR3 is 15 amino acids. The CDR3 protein is CASSRWGDQEETQYF. The CDR3 DNA follows: TGTGCCAGCTCACGCTGGGGGGACCAAGAAGAGACCCAGTACTTC.

V and J are TRBV28 and TRBJ1-5; 8 bases are a match to TRBD1. V shed 5 bases, J shed 1 base, and the junction held 7 bases outside the gene matches. This CDR3 contains 16 residues. Looked up from germline, CDR1 is MDHEN and CDR2 is SYDVKM. Here the CDR3 reads CASSTGQGASNQPQHF. CDR3 bases: TGTGCCAGCAGTACTGGACAGGGAGCCAGCAATCAGCCCCAGCATTTT.

The chain has TRBV27 and TRBJ1-2, with 10 bases that match TRBD1. V gave up 3 bases and J gave up 4 bases; unmatched junction bases: 2. This CDR3 spans 14 amino acids. CDR1 MNHEY and CDR2 SMNVEV come from the germline V gene (reference sequence). CDR3 DNA sequence: TGTGCCAGCAGTTTGCGGACAGGGGGCTATGGCTACACCTTC. Its translation is CASSLRTGGYGYTF.

V and J are TRBV28 and TRBJ2-7, with a tentative D call TRBD1 (5 bases). The V and J ends lost 0 bases and 4 bases respectively, with 10 bases between them. Germline V CDR1 and CDR2: MDHEN, SYDVKM. CDR3 length: 14 residues. In DNA form, the CDR3 reads TGTGCCAGCAGTTTATGGCAGGGCAGGTACGAGCAGTACTTC. Translated: CASSLWQGRYEQYF.

V usage is TRBV6-6 and J usage is TRBJ1-2, with unresolved D. The germline V and J ends were trimmed by 2 bases and 1 base, with 14 bases remaining between them. Germline V gives CDR1 MNHNY, CDR2 SVGAGI (reference sequence). This CDR3 is 16 amino acids long. DNA for the CDR3: TGTGCCAGCAGTTACGGTTCGGTAGGGAATAACTATGGCTACACCTTC. This codes for CASSYGSVGNNYGYTF.

This chain joins TRBV18 and TRBJ2-3; D may be TRBD1 (6 bases). V shed 4 bases and J shed 0 bases, with 11 bases lying between them. CDR3 length: 15 residues. Per the germline V gene, CDR1 is KGHSH and CDR2 is LQKENI. CDR3 sequence: CASSRDTPSTDTQYF. In DNA, the CDR3 is TGTGCCAGCTCACGGGACACCCCTAGCACAGATACGCAGTATTTT.

The chain links TRBV6-1 to TRBJ2-2; 12 nucleotides agree with TRBD1. The junction had 4 bases not matched to a gene; V was cut back by 5 bases and J by 6 bases. CDR1 is MNHNS and CDR2 is SASEGT in the germline V gene. The CDR3 runs to 15 residues. As DNA, the CDR3 is TGTGCCAGCAGTACGGGACAGGGGGCCCCCGGGGAGCTGTTTTTT. Translating gives CASSTGQGAPGELFF.

The J gene is TRBJ2-4, the V gene TRBV5-1; TRBD2 is a possible D gene (6 bases). This CDR3 comprises 16 residues. Per germline, CDR1 SGHRS and CDR2 YFSETQ. V gave up 0 bases and J gave up 6 bases, with 16 bases separating them. CDR3 nucleotide sequence: TGCGCCAGCAGCTTGGTTACGGGAGAGGCAAGAAACATTCAGTACTTC. Translation gives CASSLVTGEARNIQYF.

The chain carries TRBV29-1 and TRBJ2-7; D is possibly TRBD1 (5 bases). The CDR3 contains 13 residues. The germline CDR1 and CDR2 sequences are SQVTM and ANQGSEA. V shed 6 bases and J shed 0 bases, with 12 bases lying between them. The CDR3 DNA sequence: TGCAGCGTCTGGATCAGGGACTCCTACGAGCAGTACTTC. It codes for CSVWIRDSYEQYF.

The rearrangement joins TRBV4-1 to TRBJ1-3; D remains unclear. This CDR3 contains 15 residues. V was clipped by 2 bases and J by 0 bases, with 8 bases between them. Germline loops: CDR1 MGHRA, CDR2 YSYEKL. CDR3 region: CASSQSASSGNTIYF. The CDR3 DNA reads TGCGCCAGCAGCCAATCGGCCAGCTCTGGAAACACCATATATTTT.